The TCR beta chain described here comes from a study of shared clonotypes between healthy human individuals. Unsorted PBMC replicate PCRs drew on 300 ng DNA, representing tens of thousands of T cell genomes. Unsorted PBMC DNA went through sequencing on ten immunoSEQ deep assay plates. The table came from immunoSEQ multiplex PCR; TCRdb's copy has only in-frame clones and leaves some out. This table holds roughly 510,000 clones, over 75% found once. Germline loops: CDR1 MGHDK, CDR2 SYGVNS. With 8 bases removed from V and 0 bases from J, the gap between germline ends came to 11 bases. This CDR3 contains 15 residues.

V is TRBV25-1 and J is TRBJ2-6; a possible D gene is TRBD1 (6 bases). This TCR came from a middle-aged woman in good health. Some clones in this sample may be carry-over from other donors' samples. The specimen sequenced was PBMCs. In nucleotides, the CDR3 is TGTGCCAGCCAGACAGGTAGCTCTGGGGCCAACGTCCTGACTTTC. This encodes CASQTGSSGANVLTF.